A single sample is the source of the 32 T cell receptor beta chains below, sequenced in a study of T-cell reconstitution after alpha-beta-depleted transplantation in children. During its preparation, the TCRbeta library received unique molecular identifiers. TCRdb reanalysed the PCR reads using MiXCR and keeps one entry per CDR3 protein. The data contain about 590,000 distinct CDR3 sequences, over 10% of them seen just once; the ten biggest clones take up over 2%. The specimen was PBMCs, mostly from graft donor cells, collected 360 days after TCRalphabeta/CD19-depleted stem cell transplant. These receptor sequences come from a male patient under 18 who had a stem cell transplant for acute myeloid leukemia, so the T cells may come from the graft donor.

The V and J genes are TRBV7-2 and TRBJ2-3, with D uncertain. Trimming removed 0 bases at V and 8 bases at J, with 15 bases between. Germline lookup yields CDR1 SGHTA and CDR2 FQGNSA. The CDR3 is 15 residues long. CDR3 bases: TGTGCCAGCAGCTTAGCCTCGGAGCACCTAGGTACGCAGTATTTT. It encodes CASSLASEHLGTQYF.

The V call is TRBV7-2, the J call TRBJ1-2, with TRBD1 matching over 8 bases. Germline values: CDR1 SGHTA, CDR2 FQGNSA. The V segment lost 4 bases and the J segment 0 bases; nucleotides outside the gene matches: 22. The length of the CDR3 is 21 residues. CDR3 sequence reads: CASSSLSWPGQGRKANYGYTF. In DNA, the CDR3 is TGTGCCAGCAGCTCGCTTTCATGGCCAGGACAGGGCAGGAAGGCTAACTATGGCTACACCTTC.

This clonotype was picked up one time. The CDR3 coding sequence is TGTGCCAGCAGTGAATACGGAGCGTTGAACACTGAAGCTTTCTTT. It translates to CASSEYGALNTEAFF. The chain combines TRBV25-1 with TRBJ1-1; no firm D call. The germline CDR1 and CDR2 sequences are MGHDK and SYGVNS. This CDR3 has 15 residues. The V end was cut by 0 bases, the J end by 0 bases, with 8 bases between.

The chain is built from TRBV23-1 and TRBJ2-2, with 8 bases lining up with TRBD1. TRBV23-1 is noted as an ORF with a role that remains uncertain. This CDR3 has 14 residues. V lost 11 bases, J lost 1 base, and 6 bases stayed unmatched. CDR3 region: CASDRGLNTGELFF. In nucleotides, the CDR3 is TGCGCCTCCGACAGGGGCTTGAACACCGGGGAGCTGTTTTTT.

The CDR3 protein is CASSARGQGYTEAFF. For the CDR3, the DNA is TGTGCCAGCAGTGCCCGGGGACAGGGTTACACTGAAGCTTTCTTT. The chain uses TRBV28 and TRBJ1-1, with TRBD1 matching over 9 bases. Trimming cost V 5 bases and J 3 bases; bases outside gene matches: 7. The CDR3 loop spans 15 amino acids. Germline V gene data show CDR1 as MDHEN and CDR2 as SYDVKM.

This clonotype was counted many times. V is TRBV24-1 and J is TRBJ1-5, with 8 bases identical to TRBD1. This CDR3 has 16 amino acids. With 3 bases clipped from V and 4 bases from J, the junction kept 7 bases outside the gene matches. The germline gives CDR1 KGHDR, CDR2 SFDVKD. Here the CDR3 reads CATSDPGTGLNQPQHF. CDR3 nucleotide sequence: TGTGCCACCAGTGATCCCGGGACAGGATTGAATCAGCCCCAGCATTTT.

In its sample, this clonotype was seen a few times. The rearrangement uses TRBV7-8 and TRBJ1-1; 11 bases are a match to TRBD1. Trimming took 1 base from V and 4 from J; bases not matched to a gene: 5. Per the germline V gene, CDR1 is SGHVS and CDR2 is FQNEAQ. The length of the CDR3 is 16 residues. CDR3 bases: TGTGCCAGCAGCTTAGGGGACAGGGGGAGGTTCACTGAAGCTTTCTTT. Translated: CASSLGDRGRFTEAFF.

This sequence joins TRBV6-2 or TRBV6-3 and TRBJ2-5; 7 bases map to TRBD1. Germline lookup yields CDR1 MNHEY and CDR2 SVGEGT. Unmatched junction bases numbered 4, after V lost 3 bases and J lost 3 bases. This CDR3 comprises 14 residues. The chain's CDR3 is CASSYRDREETQYF. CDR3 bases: TGTGCCAGCAGTTATCGGGACAGAGAAGAGACCCAGTACTTC.

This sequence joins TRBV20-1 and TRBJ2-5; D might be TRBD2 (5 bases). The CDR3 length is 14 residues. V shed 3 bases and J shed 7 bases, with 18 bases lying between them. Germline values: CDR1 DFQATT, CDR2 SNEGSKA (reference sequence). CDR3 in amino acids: CSASPLAQRGTQYF. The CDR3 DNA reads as TGCAGTGCTAGTCCCCTAGCACAGAGAGGGACCCAGTACTTC.

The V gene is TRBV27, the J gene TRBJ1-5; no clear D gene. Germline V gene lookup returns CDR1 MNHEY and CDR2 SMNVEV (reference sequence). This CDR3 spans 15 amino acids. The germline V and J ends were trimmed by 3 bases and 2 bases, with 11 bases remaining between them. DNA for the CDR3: TGTGCCAGCAGTTTGGGAGTCGGTGGCAATCAGCCCCAGCATTTT. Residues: CASSLGVGGNQPQHF.

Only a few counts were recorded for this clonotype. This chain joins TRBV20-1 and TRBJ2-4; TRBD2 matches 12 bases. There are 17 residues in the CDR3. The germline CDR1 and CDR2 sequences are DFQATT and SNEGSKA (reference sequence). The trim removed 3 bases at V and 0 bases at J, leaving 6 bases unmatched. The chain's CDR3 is CSARRTSGDLAKNIQYF. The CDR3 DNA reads TGCAGTGCTAGGAGGACTAGCGGGGATCTAGCCAAAAACATTCAGTACTTC.

As DNA, the CDR3 is TGTGCCAGCAGCCTATACTACACTGAAGCTTTCTTT. As protein: CASSLYYTEAFF. The chain uses TRBV5-6 and TRBJ1-1, with D unclear. The germline V and J ends were trimmed by 4 bases and 3 bases, with 7 bases remaining between them. The CDR3 has 12 residues. In germline, CDR1 is SGHDT, CDR2 YYEEEE.

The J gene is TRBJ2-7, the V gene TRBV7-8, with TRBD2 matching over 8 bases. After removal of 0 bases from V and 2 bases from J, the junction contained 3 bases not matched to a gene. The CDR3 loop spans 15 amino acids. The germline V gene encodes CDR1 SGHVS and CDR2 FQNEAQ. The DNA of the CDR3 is TGTGCCAGCAGCTTAGCTAGCGGGACCCCCTACGAGCAGTACTTC. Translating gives CASSLASGTPYEQYF.

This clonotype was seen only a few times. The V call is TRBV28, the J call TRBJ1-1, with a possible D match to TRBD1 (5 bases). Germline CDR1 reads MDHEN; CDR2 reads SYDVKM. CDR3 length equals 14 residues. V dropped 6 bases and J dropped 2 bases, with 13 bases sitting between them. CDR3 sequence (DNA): TGTGCCAGCAGACTCCGGGGCAGAAACACTGAAGCTTTCTTT. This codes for CASRLRGRNTEAFF.

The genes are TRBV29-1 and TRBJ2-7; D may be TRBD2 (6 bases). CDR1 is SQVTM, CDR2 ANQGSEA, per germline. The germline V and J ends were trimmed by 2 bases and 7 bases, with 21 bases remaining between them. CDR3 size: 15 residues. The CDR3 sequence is CSVEYNLARRMEQYF. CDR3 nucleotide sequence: TGCAGCGTTGAATATAACCTAGCGCGAAGGATGGAGCAGTACTTC.

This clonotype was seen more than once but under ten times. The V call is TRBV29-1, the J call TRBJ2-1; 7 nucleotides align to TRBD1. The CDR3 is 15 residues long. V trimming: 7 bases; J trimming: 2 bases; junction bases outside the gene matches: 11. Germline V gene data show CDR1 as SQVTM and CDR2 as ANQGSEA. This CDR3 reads CSAIGTAAAYNEQFF. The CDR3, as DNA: TGCAGCGCTATCGGGACAGCGGCGGCCTACAATGAGCAGTTCTTC.

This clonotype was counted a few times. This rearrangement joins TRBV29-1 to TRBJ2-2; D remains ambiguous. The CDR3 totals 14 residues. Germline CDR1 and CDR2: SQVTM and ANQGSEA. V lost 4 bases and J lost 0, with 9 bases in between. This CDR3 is CSVAETTNTGELFF. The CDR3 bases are TGCAGCGTTGCCGAGACAACGAACACCGGGGAGCTGTTTTTT.

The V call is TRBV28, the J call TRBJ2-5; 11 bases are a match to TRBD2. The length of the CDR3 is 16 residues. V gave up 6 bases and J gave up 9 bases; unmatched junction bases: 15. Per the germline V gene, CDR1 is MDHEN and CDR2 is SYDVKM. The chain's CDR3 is CASSLLIAGGLWSQYF. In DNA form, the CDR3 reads TGTGCCAGCAGCTTACTCATAGCGGGAGGGCTGTGGTCCCAGTACTTC.

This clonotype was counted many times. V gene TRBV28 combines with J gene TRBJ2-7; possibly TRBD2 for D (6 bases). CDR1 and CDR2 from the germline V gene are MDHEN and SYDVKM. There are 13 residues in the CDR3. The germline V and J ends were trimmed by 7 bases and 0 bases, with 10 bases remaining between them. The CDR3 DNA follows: TGTGCCAGCAACTTGCGGGGCTCCTACGAGCAGTACTTC. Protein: CASNLRGSYEQYF.

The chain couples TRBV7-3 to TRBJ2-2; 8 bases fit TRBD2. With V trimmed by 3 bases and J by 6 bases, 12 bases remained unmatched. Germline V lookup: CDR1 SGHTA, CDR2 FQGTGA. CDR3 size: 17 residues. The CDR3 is CASSLASPGGSAGELFF. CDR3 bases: TGTGCCAGCAGCTTGGCGTCTCCGGGAGGGAGCGCCGGGGAGCTGTTTTTT.

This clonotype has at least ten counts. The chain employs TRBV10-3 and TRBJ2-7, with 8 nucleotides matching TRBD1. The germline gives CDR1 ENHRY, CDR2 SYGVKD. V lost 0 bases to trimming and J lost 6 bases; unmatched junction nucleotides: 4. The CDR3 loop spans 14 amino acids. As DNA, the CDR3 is TGTGCCATCAGTGAGTCAGACAGGGGCGGCGAGCAGTACTTC. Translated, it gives CAISESDRGGEQYF.

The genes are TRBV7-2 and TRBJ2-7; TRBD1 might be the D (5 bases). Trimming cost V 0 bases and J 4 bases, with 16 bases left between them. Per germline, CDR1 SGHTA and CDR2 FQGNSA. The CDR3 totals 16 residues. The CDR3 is CASSLAGRQIVYEQYF. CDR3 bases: TGTGCCAGCAGCTTAGCGGGGCGGCAGATCGTTTACGAGCAGTACTTC.

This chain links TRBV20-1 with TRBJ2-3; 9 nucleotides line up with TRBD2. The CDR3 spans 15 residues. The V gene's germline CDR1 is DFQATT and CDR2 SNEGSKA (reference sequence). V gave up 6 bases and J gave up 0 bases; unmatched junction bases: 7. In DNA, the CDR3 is TGCAGTGCACGACTAGCGGTATCGAGCACAGATACGCAGTATTTT. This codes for CSARLAVSSTDTQYF.

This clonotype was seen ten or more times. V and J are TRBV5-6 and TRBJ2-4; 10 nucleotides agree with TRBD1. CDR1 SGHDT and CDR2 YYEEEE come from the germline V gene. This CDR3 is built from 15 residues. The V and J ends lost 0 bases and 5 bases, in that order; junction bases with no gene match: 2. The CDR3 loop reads CASSLGGTGENIQYF. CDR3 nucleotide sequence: TGTGCCAGCAGCTTGGGGGGGACAGGGGAAAACATTCAGTACTTC.

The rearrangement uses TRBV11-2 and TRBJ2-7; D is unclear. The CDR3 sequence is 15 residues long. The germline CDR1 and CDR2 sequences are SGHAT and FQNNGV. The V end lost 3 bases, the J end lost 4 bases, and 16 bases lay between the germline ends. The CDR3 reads CASSFYSVSQYEQYF. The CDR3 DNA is TGTGCCAGCAGCTTTTACTCAGTCAGCCAATACGAGCAGTACTTC.

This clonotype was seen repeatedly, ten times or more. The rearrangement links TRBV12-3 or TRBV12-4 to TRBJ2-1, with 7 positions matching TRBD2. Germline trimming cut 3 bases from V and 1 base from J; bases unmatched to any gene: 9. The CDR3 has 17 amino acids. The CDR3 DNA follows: TGTGCCAGCAGTTTCCCCATGGGGGGGGGATCCTACAATGAGCAGTTCTTC. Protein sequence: CASSFPMGGGSYNEQFF.

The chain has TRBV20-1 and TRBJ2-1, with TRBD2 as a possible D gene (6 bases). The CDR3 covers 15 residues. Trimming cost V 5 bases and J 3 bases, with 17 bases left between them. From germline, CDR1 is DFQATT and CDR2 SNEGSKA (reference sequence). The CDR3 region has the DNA TGCAGTGCTGGACTCGGGGGACCAATCTACAATGAGCAGTTCTTC. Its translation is CSAGLGGPIYNEQFF.

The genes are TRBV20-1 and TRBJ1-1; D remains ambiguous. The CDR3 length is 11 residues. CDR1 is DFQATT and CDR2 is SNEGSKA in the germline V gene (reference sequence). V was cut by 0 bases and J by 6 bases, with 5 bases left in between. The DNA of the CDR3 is TGCAGTGCTAGAGATGTCCCTGAAGCTTTCTTT. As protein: CSARDVPEAFF.

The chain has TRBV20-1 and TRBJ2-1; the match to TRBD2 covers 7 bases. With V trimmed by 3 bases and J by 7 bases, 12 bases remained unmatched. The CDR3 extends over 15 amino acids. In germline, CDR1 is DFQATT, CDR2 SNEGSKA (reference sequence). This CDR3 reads CSARVVGGPWNEQFF. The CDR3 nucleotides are TGCAGTGCTAGGGTGGTGGGAGGGCCGTGGAATGAGCAGTTCTTC.

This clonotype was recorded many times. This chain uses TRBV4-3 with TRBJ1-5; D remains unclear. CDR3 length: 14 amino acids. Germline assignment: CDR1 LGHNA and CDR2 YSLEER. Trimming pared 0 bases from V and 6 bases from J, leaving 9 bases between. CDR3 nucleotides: TGCGCCAGCAGCCAAGACTGGGGTGGTCAGCCCCAGCATTTT. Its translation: CASSQDWGGQPQHF.

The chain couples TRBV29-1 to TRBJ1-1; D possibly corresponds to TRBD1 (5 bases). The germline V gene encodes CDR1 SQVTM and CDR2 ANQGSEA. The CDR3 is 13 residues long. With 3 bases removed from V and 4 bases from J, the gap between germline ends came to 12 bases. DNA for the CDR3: TGCAGCGTTGAGGGGGGTATACGCACTGAAGCTTTCTTT. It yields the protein CSVEGGIRTEAFF.

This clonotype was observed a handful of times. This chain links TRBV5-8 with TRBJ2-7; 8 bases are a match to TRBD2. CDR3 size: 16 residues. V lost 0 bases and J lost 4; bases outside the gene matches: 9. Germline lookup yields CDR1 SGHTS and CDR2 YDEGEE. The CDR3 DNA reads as TGTGCCAGCAGCTTGGTTAAGGCTAGCGGGTTTTACGAGCAGTACTTC. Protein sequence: CASSLVKASGFYEQYF.